The present TCR beta chain was sequenced within a study of T cell changes during pregnancy in multiple sclerosis. Assay: immunoSEQ multiplex PCR; the TCRdb copy retains only in-frame clones and omits some. The sample shows around 51,000 clones, around 93% of them seen only once. This clone showed up just a few times. Germline V gene sequence: CDR1 LGHNT, CDR2 FRNRAP. J gave up 6 bases and V 2 bases, and 4 bases lay outside the gene matches. This CDR3 is built from 15 residues. The receptor was derived from a female donor with multiple sclerosis, enrolled in a pregnancy study. The sequenced sample was peripheral blood, obtained in the second trimester of pregnancy. This sequence joins TRBV12-5 and TRBJ2-1; 10 nucleotides agree with TRBD2. The CDR3 nucleotides read TGTGCTAGTGGTTTGACGCCTAGCGGGAGCAATGAGCAGTTCTTC. Its translation: CASGLTPSGSNEQFF.